What follows is one T cell receptor beta chain and its context. Its antigen is still unknown. Generated by immunoSEQ multiplex PCR, the TCRdb table keeps only in-frame clones and is missing some. The data show fewer than 75,000 clones, about 88% seen once. The sample's time point: week 11, during vaccination. What each vaccine dose contained was 300 ug of mutant IDH1 20-mer peptide, accompanied by topical imiquimod. The V gene's germline CDR1 is SGDLS and CDR2 YYNGEE. This CDR3 comprises 11 residues. Trimming took 4 bases from V and 6 from J, leaving 8 bases between them. The data were obtained in a study of a mutant IDH1 vaccine in newly diagnosed glioma. Study overall: Patients received vaccination from 4-6 weeks after radiotherapy alone, or with temozolomide cycles.

Findings and limits, study-wide: Vaccine-induced immune responses were detected in roughly 93% of patients. Apparently unrelated to pseudoprogression were changes in the top peripheral T cell clonotypes.

This chain links TRBV9 with TRBJ2-7; unclear D gene. The specimen was PBMCs, collected from a glioma patient whose treatment included an IDH1 peptide vaccine. This receptor was obtained from a woman in her forties or fifties with glioma. The CDR3 region is CASSSSVEQYF. The CDR3 DNA reads as TGTGCCAGCAGCTCCTCAGTCGAGCAGTACTTC.